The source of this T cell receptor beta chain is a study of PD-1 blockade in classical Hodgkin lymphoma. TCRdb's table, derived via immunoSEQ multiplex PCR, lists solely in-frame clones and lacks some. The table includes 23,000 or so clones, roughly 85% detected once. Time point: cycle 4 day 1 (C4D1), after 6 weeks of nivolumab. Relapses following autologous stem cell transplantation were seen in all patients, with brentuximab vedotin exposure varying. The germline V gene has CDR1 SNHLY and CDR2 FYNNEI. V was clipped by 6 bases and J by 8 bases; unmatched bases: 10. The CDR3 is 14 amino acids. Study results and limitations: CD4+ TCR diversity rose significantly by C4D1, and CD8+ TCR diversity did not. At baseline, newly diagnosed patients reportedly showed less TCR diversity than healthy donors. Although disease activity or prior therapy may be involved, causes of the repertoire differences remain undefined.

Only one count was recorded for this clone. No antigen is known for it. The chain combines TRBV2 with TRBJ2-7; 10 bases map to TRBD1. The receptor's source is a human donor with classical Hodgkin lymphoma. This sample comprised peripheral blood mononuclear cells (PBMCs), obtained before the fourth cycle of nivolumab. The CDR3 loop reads CASRRTGGTGQQYF. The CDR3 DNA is TGTGCCAGCAGGCGGACAGGGGGAACGGGTCAGCAGTACTTC.